The T cell receptor beta chain described here comes from a study of metastatic and nonmetastatic thyroid tumors. Notes on the study in general: As reported, TCR beta diversity in blood and tumor was significantly higher in malignant thyroid tumors than in benign nodules.

No patient had received any treatment before thyroid surgery. This clone was detected many times. Its target is not known. This sample includes further DNA sequences coding for the same CDR3. Using MiXCR, TCRdb re-called clones from the PCR reads. There are about 28,000 clones in the sample; 20% to 25% occur only once, and under 45% lies in the top ten. Trimming removed 5 bases from V and 0 bases from J, with 10 bases in between. This CDR3 contains 14 residues. Germline values: CDR1 SGHTA, CDR2 FQGNSA. The J gene is TRBJ1-1, the V gene TRBV7-2, with D unresolved. The clonotype comes from a female donor with papillary thyroid cancer or a benign thyroid nodule (not recorded which). Some clones in this sample may be carry-over from other donors' samples. Sequenced: blood. The CDR3 protein is CASSLQPMNTEAFF. The CDR3 nucleotides read TGTGCCAGCAGCCTGCAGCCTATGAACACTGAAGCTTTCTTT.